Shown below are 25 T cell receptor beta chains from a single sample sequenced in a study of a mutant IDH1 vaccine in newly diagnosed glioma. Repertoires were generated with immunoSEQ multiplex PCR, while TCRdb's copy carries only in-frame clones and drops some. The table records 65,000 or so clones, 70% to 90% of them present only once. Their target antigens are unknown. Time point denoted: week 23, last vaccination. Mutant IDH1 20-mer peptide, at 300 ug, made up each vaccine dose, with topical imiquimod. Specimen: PBMCs, collected from a glioma patient whose treatment included an IDH1 peptide vaccine. The receptor source for this set is a man aged 30-40 years with glioma.

The chain couples TRBV4-1 to TRBJ2-1; D not resolved. Trimming took off 4 bases at V and 6 bases at J, with 10 bases between the two ends. The CDR3 runs to 13 residues. CDR1 is MGHRA and CDR2 is YSYEKL in the germline V gene. CDR3 sequence reads: CASSLIDTNEQFF. The CDR3, as DNA: TGCGCCAGCAGCCTTATAGACACCAATGAGCAGTTCTTC.

The chain links TRBV25-1 to TRBJ2-5; 8 nucleotides agree with TRBD1. This CDR3 is built from 15 residues. Trimming took 6 bases from V and 4 from J; bases not matched to a gene: 10. Germline CDR1 and CDR2: MGHDK and SYGVNS. CDR3 in amino acids: CASSSPGQVLETQYF. The CDR3 coding sequence is TGTGCCAGCAGCTCACCGGGACAGGTTCTAGAGACCCAGTACTTC.

V is TRBV27 and J is TRBJ1-4, with D maybe TRBD1 (5 bases). Trimming cost V 9 bases and J 6 bases, with 20 bases left between them. This CDR3 is built from 15 residues. Germline CDR1 and CDR2: MNHEY and SMNVEV (reference sequence). The CDR3 sequence: CASGSNGAPYEKLFF. The CDR3 DNA follows: TGTGCCAGTGGGTCAAACGGGGCCCCCTATGAAAAACTGTTTTTT.

The chain is built from TRBV7-2 and TRBJ1-2, with TRBD1 identical over 7 bases. CDR3 length: 15 residues. The V and J ends lost 6 bases and 4 bases, in that order; junction bases with no gene match: 11. Germline loops: CDR1 SGHTA, CDR2 FQGNSA. The CDR3 DNA reads TGTGCCAGCAGTCCACACCCGGGACAGCTCTATGGCTACACCTTC. Encoded protein: CASSPHPGQLYGYTF.

The V call is TRBV10-2, the J call TRBJ2-7, with D tentatively TRBD1 (5 bases). This CDR3 has 15 amino acids. Germline V gene data show CDR1 as WSHSY and CDR2 as SAAADI. Trimming took off 2 bases at V and 3 bases at J, with 14 bases between the two ends. Here the CDR3 reads CASSEGQDKSYEQYF. The DNA for the CDR3 is TGCGCCAGCAGTGAGGGCCAGGACAAGAGCTACGAGCAGTACTTC.

A few counts support this clone. In DNA form, the CDR3 reads TGCAGCGGGGAGACAGGGAAGACTGAAGCTTTCTTT. Translating gives CSGETGKTEAFF. The chain combines TRBV29-1 with TRBJ1-1, with 7 bases matching TRBD1. Germline assignment: CDR1 SQVTM and CDR2 ANQGSEA. Trimming cost V 7 bases and J 5 bases; bases outside gene matches: 7. The CDR3 covers 12 residues. Looking up the rest from reference TRBV29-1 and TRBJ1-1 gives the full variable domain: SAVISQKPSRDICQRGTSLTIQCQVDSQVTMMFWYRQQPGQSLTLIATANQGSEATYESGFVIDKFPISRPNLTFSTLTVSNMSPEDSSIYLCSGETGKTEAFFGQGTRLTVV.

The rearrangement links TRBV5-6 to TRBJ2-5, with 11 bases that match TRBD1. CDR1 and CDR2 (germline): SGHDT, YYEEEE. The junction had 7 bases not matched to a gene; V was cut back by 3 bases and J by 3 bases. CDR3 length equals 16 residues. CDR3 protein: CASSYLGQGAEETQYF. As DNA, the CDR3 is TGTGCCAGCAGCTACCTTGGACAGGGGGCGGAAGAGACCCAGTACTTC.

The genes are TRBV27 and TRBJ2-1; D is possibly TRBD2 (7 bases). Germline loops: CDR1 MNHEY, CDR2 SMNVEV (reference sequence). The ends were cut back, 8 bases at V and 0 bases at J, with 14 bases in the middle. The CDR3 contains 15 residues. CDR3 bases: TGTGCCAGCGGTGCGGGGGCGGACTCCTACAATGAGCAGTTCTTC. Amino acid sequence: CASGAGADSYNEQFF.

The V gene is TRBV28, the J gene TRBJ1-5, with D perhaps TRBD1 (5 bases). Trimming shortened V by 2 bases and J by 1 base, and 9 bases separated the two germline ends. CDR1 is MDHEN, CDR2 SYDVKM, per germline. The CDR3 totals 15 residues. CDR3 DNA sequence: TGTGCCAGCAGTTTAGAACAGGTGAGCAATCAGCCCCAGCATTTT. Its protein is CASSLEQVSNQPQHF.

The V gene is TRBV27, the J gene TRBJ1-1, with D tentatively TRBD1 (5 bases). Germline V lookup: CDR1 MNHEY, CDR2 SMNVEV (reference sequence). CDR3 length equals 15 residues. V lost 2 bases and J lost 6, with 16 bases in between. DNA for the CDR3: TGTGCCAGCAGTTTAGCAGGGAATAGGGGCCCTGAAGCTTTCTTT. Its translation is CASSLAGNRGPEAFF.

The chain uses TRBV5-1 and TRBJ2-5, with D perhaps TRBD2 (7 bases). The V gene's germline CDR1 is SGHRS and CDR2 YFSETQ. This CDR3 contains 13 residues. V was pared by 5 bases and J by 2 bases, with 10 bases between. The CDR3 is CASRAGAQETQYF. The CDR3 nucleotides are TGCGCCAGCAGGGCGGGGGCGCAAGAGACCCAGTACTTC.

The chain is built from TRBV2 and TRBJ2-6; D is perhaps TRBD1 (5 bases). V shed 9 bases and J shed 2 bases, with 11 bases lying between them. Looked up from germline, CDR1 is SNHLY and CDR2 is FYNNEI. CDR3 length: 14 residues. In DNA form, the CDR3 reads TGTGCCAGGACACAGGTCCCTGGGGCCAACGTCCTGACTTTC. This sequence encodes CARTQVPGANVLTF.

The CDR3 is CASSPIKRQGFKAFF. As DNA, the CDR3 is TGTGCCAGCAGCCCTATAAAGCGACAGGGGTTCAAAGCTTTCTTT. The chain joins TRBV27 to TRBJ1-1; 8 bases match TRBD1. Germline CDR1 MNHEY, CDR2 SMNVEV (reference sequence). Trimming cost V 6 bases and J 9 bases; bases outside gene matches: 15. The CDR3 is 15 amino acids.

The chain links TRBV5-4 to TRBJ2-5, with D unresolved. The V end lost 9 bases, the J end lost 4 bases, and 10 bases lay between the germline ends. Germline loops: CDR1 SGHNT, CDR2 YYREEE (reference sequence). The CDR3 consists of 11 residues. This CDR3 reads CAMQDAETQYF. The CDR3 bases are TGTGCCATGCAGGACGCAGAGACCCAGTACTTC. Variable domain in full (rest from reference TRBV5-4 and TRBJ2-5): ETGVTQSPTHLIKTRGQQVTLRCSSQSGHNTVSWYQQALGQGPQFIFQYYREEENGRGNFPPRFSGLQFPNYSSELNVNALELDDSALYLCAMQDAETQYFGPGTRLLVL.

V gene TRBV21-1 combines with J gene TRBJ2-7; TRBD1 was called by the table and not checked on the DNA. TRBV21-1 represents a pseudogene. The CDR3 is made up of 15 amino acids. This chain's CDR3 is CASSKTGTGLHEQYF. CDR3 in DNA: TGTGCCAGCAGCAAAACCGGGACAGGGCTCCACGAGCAGTACTTC.

The chain couples TRBV2 to TRBJ1-5; the match to TRBD1 covers 7 bases. There are 15 residues in the CDR3. Germline values: CDR1 SNHLY, CDR2 FYNNEI. V was pared by 6 bases and J by 0 bases, with 5 bases of the junction left unmatched. The CDR3 here is CASSWDRHSNQPQHF. In DNA form, the CDR3 reads TGTGCCAGCAGCTGGGACAGACATAGCAATCAGCCCCAGCATTTT.

The chain carries TRBV2 and TRBJ2-7; 9 bases map to TRBD1. The CDR3 is 13 amino acids. V shed 10 bases, J shed 6 bases, and the junction held 10 bases outside the gene matches. CDR1 and CDR2 (germline): SNHLY, FYNNEI. The CDR3 sequence is CATTGQGVGEQYF. The DNA of the CDR3 is TGTGCCACCACGGGACAGGGAGTGGGCGAGCAGTACTTC.

Comment on this clone: Germline is not matched at one junction end, which may reflect a read error. V usage is TRBV19 and J usage is TRBJ2-2, with D perhaps given as TRBD1 or TRBD2 (5 bases each). The CDR3 extends over 14 amino acids. CDR1 is LNHDA and CDR2 is SQIVND in the germline V gene (reference sequence). The CDR3 DNA is TGTGCCAGTAACCGGGACCTAAACACCGGGGTGCTGTTTTTT. This codes for CASNRDLNTGVLFF.

This rearrangement joins TRBV10-2 to TRBJ1-6; D may be TRBD1 (5 bases). Trimming removed 1 base at V and 5 bases at J, with 9 bases between. The germline V gene encodes CDR1 WSHSY and CDR2 SAAADI. The CDR3 totals 15 residues. CDR3: CASSEWGTDNSPLHF. In DNA form, the CDR3 reads TGCGCCAGCAGTGAGTGGGGGACGGATAATTCACCCCTCCACTTT.

This clone was detected only a few times. The chain couples TRBV7-2 to TRBJ2-3, with 7 bases fitting TRBD1. CDR1 is SGHTA and CDR2 is FQGNSA in the germline V gene. Germline trimming cut 4 bases from V and 2 bases from J; bases unmatched to any gene: 12. CDR3 length: 17 residues. CDR3 protein: CASSSYSRQGFTDTQYF. The CDR3 DNA reads TGTGCCAGCAGCTCGTATTCACGACAGGGTTTCACAGATACGCAGTATTTT.

The chain has TRBV2 and TRBJ2-5, with D perhaps matching TRBD2 (5 bases). Germline-derived CDR1 and CDR2 are SNHLY and FYNNEI. V gave up 7 bases and J gave up 5 bases, with 20 bases separating them. The CDR3 contains 15 residues. The CDR3 sequence: CASNLERSRGETQYF. The CDR3 DNA reads as TGTGCCAGCAACTTAGAGAGGAGCCGAGGGGAGACCCAGTACTTC.

The J gene is TRBJ2-7, the V gene TRBV5-4, with TRBD1 matching over 10 bases. Germline values: CDR1 SGHNT, CDR2 YYREEE (reference sequence). J was trimmed by 5 bases and V by 4 bases; bases with no gene match: 9. This CDR3 has 15 residues. The DNA for the CDR3 is TGTGCCAGCAGCCGGACAGGGGGAAAAGTCAACGAGCAGTACTTC. Translated, it gives CASSRTGGKVNEQYF.

The chain recombines TRBV13 with TRBJ2-7, with a tentative D call TRBD2 (6 bases). The CDR3 has 14 amino acids. The germline gives CDR1 PRHDT, CDR2 FYEKMQ (reference sequence). V was pared by 5 bases and J by 10 bases, with 21 bases between. The CDR3 loop is CASSTRLSGGDQYF. The CDR3 coding sequence is TGTGCCAGCAGCACCCGTTTATCCGGGGGTGATCAGTACTTC.

CDR3 in amino acids: CSVARTSGGSTDTQYF. DNA for the CDR3: TGCAGCGTTGCACGGACTAGCGGGGGGAGCACAGATACGCAGTATTTT. The chain couples TRBV29-1 to TRBJ2-3; TRBD2 matches at 14 bases. J lost 0 bases, V lost 4 bases, and 3 bases had no gene match. The germline V gene encodes CDR1 SQVTM and CDR2 ANQGSEA. There are 16 residues in the CDR3.

The J gene is TRBJ2-7, the V gene TRBV5-1; 8 nucleotides align to TRBD1. Germline V gene sequence: CDR1 SGHRS, CDR2 YFSETQ. This CDR3 region has 16 residues. V lost 4 bases, J lost 1 base, and 10 bases stayed unmatched. CDR3 nucleotides: TGCGCCAGCAGCCCGGATGGGACAGGATCTTCCTACGAGCAGTACTTC. Protein product: CASSPDGTGSSYEQYF.